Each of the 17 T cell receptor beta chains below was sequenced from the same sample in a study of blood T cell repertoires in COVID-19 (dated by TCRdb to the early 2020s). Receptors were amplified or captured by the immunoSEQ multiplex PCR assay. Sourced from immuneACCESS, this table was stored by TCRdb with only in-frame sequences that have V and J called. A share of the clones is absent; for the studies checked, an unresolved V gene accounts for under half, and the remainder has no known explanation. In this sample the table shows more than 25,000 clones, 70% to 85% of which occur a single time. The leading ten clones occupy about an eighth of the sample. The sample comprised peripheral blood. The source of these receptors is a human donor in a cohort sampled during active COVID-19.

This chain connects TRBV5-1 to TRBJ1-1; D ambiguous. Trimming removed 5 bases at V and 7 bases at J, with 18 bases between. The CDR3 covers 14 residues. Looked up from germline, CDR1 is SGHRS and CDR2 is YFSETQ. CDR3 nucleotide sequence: TGCGCCAGCAGGTCGGCCCCGAGGATGGGTGAAGCTTTCTTT. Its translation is CASRSAPRMGEAFF.

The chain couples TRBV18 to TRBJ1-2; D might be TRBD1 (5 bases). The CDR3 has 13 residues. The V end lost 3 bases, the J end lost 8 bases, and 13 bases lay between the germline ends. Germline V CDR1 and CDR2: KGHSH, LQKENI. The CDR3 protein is CASSPAGGRGYTF. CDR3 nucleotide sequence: TGTGCCAGCTCACCGGCCGGGGGGAGAGGCTACACCTTC.

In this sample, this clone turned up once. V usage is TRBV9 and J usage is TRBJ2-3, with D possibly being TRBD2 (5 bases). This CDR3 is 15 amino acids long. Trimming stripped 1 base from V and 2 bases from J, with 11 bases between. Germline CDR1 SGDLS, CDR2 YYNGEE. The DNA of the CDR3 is TGTGCCAGCAGCGTACTGGACTCCCTCACAGATACGCAGTATTTT. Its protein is CASSVLDSLTDTQYF.

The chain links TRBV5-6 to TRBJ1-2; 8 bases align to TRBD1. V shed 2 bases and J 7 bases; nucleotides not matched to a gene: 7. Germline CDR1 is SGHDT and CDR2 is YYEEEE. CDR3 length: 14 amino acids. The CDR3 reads CASSFRQGAIGYTF. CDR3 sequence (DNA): TGTGCCAGCAGCTTTCGTCAGGGGGCGATTGGCTACACCTTC.

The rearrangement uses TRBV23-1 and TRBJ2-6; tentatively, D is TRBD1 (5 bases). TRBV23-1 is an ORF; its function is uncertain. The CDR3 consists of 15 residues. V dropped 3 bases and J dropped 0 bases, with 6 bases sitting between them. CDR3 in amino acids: CASSQGHSGANVLTF. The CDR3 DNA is TGCGCCAGCAGTCAGGGGCACTCTGGGGCCAACGTCCTGACTTTC.

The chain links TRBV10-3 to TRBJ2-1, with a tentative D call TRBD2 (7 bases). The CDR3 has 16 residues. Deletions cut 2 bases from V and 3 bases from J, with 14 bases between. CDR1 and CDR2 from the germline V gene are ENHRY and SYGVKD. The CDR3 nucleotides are TGTGCCATCAGTGAGCGGGGGGCCGTGATCTACAATGAGCAGTTCTTC. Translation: CAISERGAVIYNEQFF.

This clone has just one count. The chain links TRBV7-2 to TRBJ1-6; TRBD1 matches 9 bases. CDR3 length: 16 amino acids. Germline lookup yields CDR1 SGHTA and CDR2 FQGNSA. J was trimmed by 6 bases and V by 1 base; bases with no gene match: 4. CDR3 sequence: CASSLGTGDGNSPLHF. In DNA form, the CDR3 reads TGTGCCAGCAGCTTAGGGACAGGGGATGGTAATTCACCCCTCCACTTT.

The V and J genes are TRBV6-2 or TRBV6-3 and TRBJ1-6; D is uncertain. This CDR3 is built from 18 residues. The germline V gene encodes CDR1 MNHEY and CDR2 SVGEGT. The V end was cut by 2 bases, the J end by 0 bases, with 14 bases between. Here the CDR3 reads CASSYLGPWSSYNSPLHF. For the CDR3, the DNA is TGTGCCAGCAGTTACCTCGGCCCTTGGAGCTCCTATAATTCACCCCTCCACTTT.

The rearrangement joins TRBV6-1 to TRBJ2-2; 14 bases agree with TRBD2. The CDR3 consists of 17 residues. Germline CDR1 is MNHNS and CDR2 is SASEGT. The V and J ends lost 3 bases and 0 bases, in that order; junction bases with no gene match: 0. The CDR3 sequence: CASSETSGGANTGELFF. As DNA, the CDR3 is TGTGCCAGCAGTGAGACTAGCGGGGGGGCGAACACCGGGGAGCTGTTTTTT.

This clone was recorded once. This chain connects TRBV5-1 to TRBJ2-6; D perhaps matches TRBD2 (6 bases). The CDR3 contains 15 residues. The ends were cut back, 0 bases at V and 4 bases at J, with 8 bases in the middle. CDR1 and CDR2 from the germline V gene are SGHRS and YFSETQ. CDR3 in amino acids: CASSLVRGGANVLTF. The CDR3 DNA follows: TGCGCCAGCAGCTTGGTGCGGGGAGGGGCCAACGTCCTGACTTTC.

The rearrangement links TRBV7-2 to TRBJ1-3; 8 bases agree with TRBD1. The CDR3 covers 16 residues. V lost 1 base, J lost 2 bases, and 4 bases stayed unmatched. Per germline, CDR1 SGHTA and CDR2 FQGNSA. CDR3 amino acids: CASSLVWDRTGNTIYF. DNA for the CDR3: TGTGCCAGCAGCTTAGTTTGGGACAGGACTGGAAACACCATATATTTT.

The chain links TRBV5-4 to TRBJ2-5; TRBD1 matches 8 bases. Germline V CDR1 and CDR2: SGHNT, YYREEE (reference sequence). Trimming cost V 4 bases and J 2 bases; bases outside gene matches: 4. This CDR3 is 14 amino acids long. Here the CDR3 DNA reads TGTGCCAGCAGCGCGCGGACAGGGCAAGAGACCCAGTACTTC. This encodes CASSARTGQETQYF. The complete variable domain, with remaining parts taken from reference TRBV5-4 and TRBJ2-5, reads ETGVTQSPTHLIKTRGQQVTLRCSSQSGHNTVSWYQQALGQGPQFIFQYYREEENGRGNFPPRFSGLQFPNYSSELNVNALELDDSALYLCASSARTGQETQYFGPGTRLLVL.

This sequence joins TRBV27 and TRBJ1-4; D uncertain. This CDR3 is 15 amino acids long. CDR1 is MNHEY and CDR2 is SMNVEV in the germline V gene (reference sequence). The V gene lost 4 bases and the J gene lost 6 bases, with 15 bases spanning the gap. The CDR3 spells CASSSRGLAYEKLFF. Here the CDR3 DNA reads TGTGCCAGCAGTTCCCGAGGGCTAGCTTATGAAAAACTGTTTTTT. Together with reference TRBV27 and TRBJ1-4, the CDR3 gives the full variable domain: EAQVTQNPRYLITVTGKKLTVTCSQNMNHEYMSWYRQDPGLGLRQIYYSMNVEVTDKGDVPEGYKVSRKEKRNFPLILESPSPNQTSLYFCASSSRGLAYEKLFFGSGTQLSVL.

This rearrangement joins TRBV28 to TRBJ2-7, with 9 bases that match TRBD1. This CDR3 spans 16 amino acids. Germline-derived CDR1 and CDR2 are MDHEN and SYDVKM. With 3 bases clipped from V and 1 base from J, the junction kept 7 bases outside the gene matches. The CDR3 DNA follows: TGTGCCAGCAGTTTGGCCGGGACAGGGCCTTCCTACGAGCAGTACTTC. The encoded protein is CASSLAGTGPSYEQYF.

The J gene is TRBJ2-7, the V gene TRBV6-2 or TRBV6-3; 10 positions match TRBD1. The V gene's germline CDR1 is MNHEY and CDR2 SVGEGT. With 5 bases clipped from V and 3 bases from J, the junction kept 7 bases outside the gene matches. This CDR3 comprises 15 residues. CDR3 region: CASSLGTGDYYEQYF. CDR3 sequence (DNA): TGTGCCAGCAGTCTCGGGACAGGGGATTACTACGAGCAGTACTTC.

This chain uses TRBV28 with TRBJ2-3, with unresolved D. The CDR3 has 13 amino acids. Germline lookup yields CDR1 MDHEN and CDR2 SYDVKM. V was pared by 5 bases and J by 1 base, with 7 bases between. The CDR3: CASSGQGTDTQYF. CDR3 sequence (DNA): TGTGCCAGCAGTGGGCAGGGCACAGATACGCAGTATTTT.

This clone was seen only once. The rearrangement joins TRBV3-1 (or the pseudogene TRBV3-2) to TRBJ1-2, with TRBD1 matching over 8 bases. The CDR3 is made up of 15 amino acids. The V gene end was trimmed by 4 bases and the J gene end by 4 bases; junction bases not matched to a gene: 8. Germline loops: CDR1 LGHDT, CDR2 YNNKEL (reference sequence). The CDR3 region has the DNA TGTGCCAGCAGCCGAACAGACAGGGGACCCTATGGCTACACCTTC. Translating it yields CASSRTDRGPYGYTF.